Presented here are 5 T cell receptor beta chains from one specimen sequenced in a study of post-analysis software for immune sequencing data. Study-wide results and limits: TRBV segments more frequent in patients than in controls numbered roughly 5 and included TRBV5-6, TRBV5-1 and TRBV20-1.

These receptors are not linked to any known antigen. Tagging with unique molecular identifiers was a feature of the TCR beta cDNA libraries. TCRdb itself ran the PCR reads through MiXCR, one entry per CDR3 protein. The table includes 250,000 to 300,000 distinct CDR3 sequences, 35% to 40% detected once. The sample taken for sequencing was blood. These receptors were obtained from a girl aged 10 to 17 with multiple sclerosis.

This clonotype was counted between two and nine times. A much larger clone lies one base from this, so it may be a read error. J is TRBJ2-7 and V is TRBV6-2 or TRBV6-3; a possible D gene is TRBD1 (5 bases). The ends were cut back, 5 bases at V and 7 bases at J, with 15 bases in the middle. The CDR3 runs 13 residues. Per germline, CDR1 MNHEY and CDR2 SVGEGT. The CDR3 is CASSQGPNNEQYF. The CDR3 nucleotides read TGTGCCAGCAGTCAGGGTCCAAACAATGAGCAGTACTTC.

Many counts were recorded for this clonotype. The chain combines TRBV18 with TRBJ2-5; 8 bases map to TRBD2. The germline V gene encodes CDR1 KGHSH and CDR2 LQKENI. With V trimmed by 1 base and J by 3 bases, 1 base remained unmatched. CDR3 length: 14 amino acids. DNA of the CDR3: TGTGCCAGCTCACCACAACTAGCGGAAGAGACCCAGTACTTC. It translates to CASSPQLAEETQYF. The variable domain in full, with the rest retrieved from reference TRBV18 and TRBJ2-5, is NAGVMQNPRHLVRRRGQEARLRCSPMKGHSHVYWYRQLPEEGLKFMVYLQKENIIDESGMPKERFSAEFPKEGPSILRIQQVVRGDSAAYFCASSPQLAEETQYFGPGTRLLVL.

This clonotype was detected a few times. This chain uses TRBV20-1 with TRBJ2-4; TRBD2 agrees at 12 bases. The CDR3 length is 16 residues. Germline V CDR1 and CDR2: DFQATT, SNEGSKA (reference sequence). J was trimmed by 13 bases and V by 0 bases; bases with no gene match: 13. The CDR3 sequence: CSARDSSGGAFNEQYF. CDR3 nucleotide sequence: TGCAGTGCTAGAGATTCTAGCGGGGGGGCTTTCAATGAGCAGTACTTC.

This rearrangement joins TRBV2 to TRBJ2-5, with D maybe TRBD1 (5 bases). CDR1 and CDR2 (germline): SNHLY, FYNNEI. The CDR3 is made up of 13 amino acids. The germline V and J ends were trimmed by 7 bases and 4 bases, with 13 bases remaining between them. CDR3 sequence reads: CASTTQGRETQYF. As DNA, the CDR3 is TGTGCCAGCACCACCCAGGGTAGAGAGACCCAGTACTTC.

There are a few counts of this clonotype. The chain carries TRBV20-1 and TRBJ2-5; D is undetermined. CDR3 size: 12 residues. The V gene lost 3 bases and the J gene lost 5 bases, with 10 bases spanning the gap. CDR1 and CDR2 (germline): DFQATT, SNEGSKA (reference sequence). The CDR3 DNA is TGCAGTGCTAGGCCCCCCCGGGAGACCCAGTACTTC. It encodes CSARPPRETQYF.